This entry lists 29 T cell receptor beta chains sequenced from one sample in a study of T-cell reconstitution after alpha-beta-depleted transplantation in children. The TCRbeta library was prepared with unique molecular identifiers. TCRdb re-analysed the PCR reads in MiXCR, keeping a single row per CDR3 protein. This sample carries roughly 670,000 distinct CDR3 sequences, about an eighth of them seen once, and the ten largest clones take about 0.79%. The source material was PBMCs, sampled before TCRalphabeta/CD19-depleted stem cell transplant. These receptors originate from a girl aged 2 to 9 with congenital amegakaryocytic thrombocytopenia, due to receive a stem cell transplant.

This clonotype was detected only a few times. The rearrangement links TRBV27 to TRBJ2-7, with D possibly TRBD2 on 5 matching bases. V was shortened by 6 bases and J by 2 bases, with 20 bases between the two germline ends. The V gene's germline CDR1 is MNHEY and CDR2 SMNVEV (reference sequence). The CDR3 contains 16 residues. The CDR3 spells CASSLASTSAAYEQYF. The CDR3 DNA reads TGTGCCAGCAGCCTAGCCTCGACCTCCGCTGCCTACGAGCAGTACTTC.

This clonotype was seen at least ten times. V gene TRBV5-1 combines with J gene TRBJ2-3; TRBD2 matches 8 bases. The CDR3 sequence is 16 residues long. Germline V gives CDR1 SGHRS, CDR2 YFSETQ. Trimming cost V 6 bases and J 2 bases; bases outside gene matches: 11. DNA for the CDR3: TGCGCCAGCACCTTAGATACGGGAGGGCTCACAGATACGCAGTATTTT. It codes for CASTLDTGGLTDTQYF.

Many counts were recorded for this clonotype. J is TRBJ2-1 and V is TRBV5-1; 10 bases align to TRBD2. The CDR3 is 16 residues long. Per germline, CDR1 SGHRS and CDR2 YFSETQ. V was clipped by 4 bases and J by 6 bases; unmatched bases: 10. The CDR3 DNA reads as TGCGCCAGCAGCCCCTCAGCGGGAGGGCCCTTCAATGAGCAGTTCTTC. Residues: CASSPSAGGPFNEQFF.

This clonotype was detected many times. The CDR3 DNA sequence: TGCGCCAGCAGCTTGGAAAGGAGCTCCTATAATTCACCCCTCCACTTT. This encodes CASSLERSSYNSPLHF. The rearrangement joins TRBV5-1 to TRBJ1-6; D uncertain. CDR1 and CDR2 from the germline V gene are SGHRS and YFSETQ. Trimming stripped 0 bases from V and 0 bases from J, with 7 bases between. The CDR3 is made up of 16 amino acids.

This clonotype has more than one count but fewer than ten. This chain uses TRBV28 with TRBJ2-1; 7 bases are a match to TRBD2. V gave up 1 base and J gave up 9 bases; unmatched junction bases: 9. The V gene's germline CDR1 is MDHEN and CDR2 SYDVKM. The CDR3 covers 15 residues. The CDR3 sequence: CASSLLAGRETEQFF. The CDR3 DNA is TGTGCCAGCAGTTTATTAGCTGGGCGGGAGACTGAGCAGTTCTTC. The complete variable domain, with remaining parts taken from reference TRBV28 and TRBJ2-1, reads DVKVTQSSRYLVKRTGEKVFLECVQDMDHENMFWYRQDPGLGLRLIYFSYDVKMKEKGDIPEGYSVSREKKERFSLILESASTNQTSMYLCASSLLAGRETEQFFGPGTRLTVL.

The table lists this clonotype with many counts. V and J are TRBV27 and TRBJ2-1; 13 bases are shared with TRBD2. The CDR3 length is 14 residues. The V segment lost 5 bases and the J segment 11 bases; nucleotides outside the gene matches: 6. From germline, CDR1 is MNHEY and CDR2 SMNVEV (reference sequence). The CDR3 loop is CASSLGTSGKKQFF. The DNA of the CDR3 is TGTGCCAGCAGTCTTGGGACTAGCGGGAAAAAGCAGTTCTTC.

This clonotype has ten or more counts. This sequence joins TRBV7-2 and TRBJ2-1; no clear D. This CDR3 is 16 amino acids long. Between the trimmed V and J ends, which lost 1 base and 9 bases, there was a span of 19 bases. From germline, CDR1 is SGHTA and CDR2 FQGNSA. The CDR3 nucleotides are TGTGCCAGCAGCTTAGTGGGTAGTCCGGGTAACGGTGAGCAGTTCTTC. It encodes CASSLVGSPGNGEQFF.

This clonotype was counted ten times or more. This chain links TRBV29-1 with TRBJ2-3; D may be TRBD2 (6 bases). This CDR3 region has 13 residues. Germline CDR1 is SQVTM and CDR2 is ANQGSEA. Deletions cut 7 bases from V and 6 bases from J, with 17 bases between. The CDR3 sequence is CSAAGMFFDTQYF. CDR3 bases: TGCAGCGCGGCGGGGATGTTTTTTGATACGCAGTATTTT.

Note on this clonotype: A read error may explain this, as a much larger clone is one base away. The genes are TRBV5-6 and TRBJ2-5; weak D call: TRBD1 (6 bases). From germline, CDR1 is SGHDT and CDR2 YYEEEE. There are 15 residues in the CDR3. The CDR3, as DNA: TGTGCCACCAGCTATAATCAGGGGCTGCAAGAGACCCAGTACTTC. Residues: CATSYNQGLQETQYF.

Ten or more counts support this clonotype. V usage is TRBV27 and J usage is TRBJ2-7; 11 bases are a match to TRBD2. Germline V lookup: CDR1 MNHEY, CDR2 SMNVEV (reference sequence). With V trimmed by 3 bases and J by 2 bases, 3 bases remained unmatched. The length of the CDR3 is 15 residues. CDR3: CASSFRSGRAYEQYF. The CDR3 bases are TGTGCCAGCAGTTTTCGTAGCGGGAGGGCCTACGAGCAGTACTTC.

V is TRBV20-1 and J is TRBJ1-2, with D possibly TRBD1 on 5 matching bases. This CDR3 has 15 amino acids. V lost 1 base to trimming and J lost 4 bases, with 16 bases between them. Germline V gene data show CDR1 as DFQATT and CDR2 as SNEGSKA (reference sequence). CDR3 coding DNA: TGCAGTGCTAGAGCTGGAGAGGGGCGCGGCTATGGCTACACCTTC. It is translated as CSARAGEGRGYGYTF.

CDR3 sequence (DNA): TGTGCCAGCAGCCAATATGGGGGACAGGGAGCCTTCGAGCAGTACTTC. Encoded protein: CASSQYGGQGAFEQYF. The V gene is TRBV4-2, the J gene TRBJ2-7, with 9 bases fitting TRBD1. Germline V CDR1 and CDR2: LGHNA, YNFKEQ. Losses at the gene ends were 2 bases for V and 6 bases for J; bases not matched to a gene: 11. This CDR3 contains 16 residues.

This clonotype was detected only a few times. J is TRBJ2-6 and V is TRBV20-1; D not certain. The CDR3 extends over 14 amino acids. Trimming removed 3 bases from V and 0 bases from J, with 6 bases in between. Germline V gene data show CDR1 as DFQATT and CDR2 as SNEGSKA (reference sequence). CDR3 region: CSASKSSGANVLTF. The CDR3 coding sequence is TGCAGTGCTAGTAAAAGCTCTGGGGCCAACGTCCTGACTTTC.

This clonotype was counted a few times. The chain employs TRBV18 and TRBJ2-1; a weak D match, TRBD2 (5 bases). Deletions cut 8 bases from V and 5 bases from J, with 13 bases between. This CDR3 is built from 13 residues. Germline assignment: CDR1 KGHSH and CDR2 LQKENI. The CDR3 DNA reads as TGTGCCAGCCATAGAGGGCTCGACAATGAGCAGTTCTTC. It codes for CASHRGLDNEQFF.

This clonotype was counted a few times. V usage is TRBV7-2 and J usage is TRBJ2-1; 10 bases are shared with TRBD1. The CDR3 contains 16 residues. V lost 2 bases to trimming and J lost 5 bases; unmatched junction nucleotides: 6. Per germline, CDR1 SGHTA and CDR2 FQGNSA. The chain's CDR3 is CASSLPAGQGDNEQFF. CDR3 nucleotides: TGTGCCAGCAGCTTACCCGCCGGACAGGGGGACAATGAGCAGTTCTTC.

This clonotype was observed a few times. The chain combines TRBV6-5 with TRBJ1-1, with no clear D. The germline V and J ends were trimmed by 0 bases and 8 bases, with 13 bases remaining between them. The germline V gene has CDR1 MNHEY and CDR2 SVGAGI. The CDR3 is made up of 14 amino acids. The CDR3 sequence is CASSYSFGQDEAFF. The CDR3 DNA reads as TGTGCCAGCAGTTACTCTTTTGGGCAGGACGAAGCTTTCTTT.

In this sample, this clonotype turned up a few times. The rearrangement links TRBV20-1 to TRBJ2-7, with 10 bases aligning to TRBD2. V was clipped by 7 bases and J by 6 bases; unmatched bases: 9. The germline gives CDR1 DFQATT, CDR2 SNEGSKA (reference sequence). This CDR3 comprises 13 residues. The CDR3 sequence: CSGILAGRGEQYF. CDR3 sequence (DNA): TGCAGTGGGATACTAGCGGGGAGGGGCGAGCAGTACTTC.

This clonotype was seen many times. This chain links TRBV5-1 with TRBJ2-1; D not certain. This CDR3 is built from 13 residues. CDR1 SGHRS and CDR2 YFSETQ come from the germline V gene. Trimming shortened V by 1 base and J by 6 bases, and 8 bases separated the two germline ends. As DNA, the CDR3 is TGCGCCAGCAGCTTGCAATCGGGCAATGAGCAGTTCTTC. It codes for CASSLQSGNEQFF.

This clonotype turned up a few times. The chain uses TRBV29-1 and TRBJ2-1; possibly TRBD1 for D (5 bases). CDR1 is SQVTM and CDR2 is ANQGSEA in the germline V gene. Trimming took 1 base from V and 2 from J, leaving 9 bases between them. This CDR3 has 14 residues. CDR3 loop: CSVEGQGTYNEQFF. The CDR3 coding sequence is TGCAGCGTTGAAGGGCAGGGCACCTACAATGAGCAGTTCTTC.

V is TRBV10-3 and J is TRBJ2-1; 9 positions match TRBD2. The CDR3 totals 15 residues. The germline V gene encodes CDR1 ENHRY and CDR2 SYGVKD. V lost 6 bases, J lost 5 bases, and 8 bases stayed unmatched. CDR3 amino acids: CAIRDSGSRNNEQFF. The CDR3 coding sequence is TGTGCCATCAGGGATAGCGGGAGTCGGAACAATGAGCAGTTCTTC.

This clonotype appeared many times. The chain is built from TRBV10-3 and TRBJ2-7; the D gene could be TRBD1 or TRBD2 (6 bases each). Germline CDR1 ENHRY, CDR2 SYGVKD. The CDR3 extends over 13 amino acids. V was pared by 9 bases and J by 9 bases, with 21 bases between. Written as DNA, the CDR3 is TGTGCCATTGGAGGGGGGAGTAGTGGTGTGCAGTACTTC. Translation gives CAIGGGSSGVQYF.

This clonotype came up a few times. The chain links TRBV20-1 to TRBJ2-1, with D tentatively TRBD2 (6 bases). The CDR3 is made up of 16 amino acids. Germline V gene data show CDR1 as DFQATT and CDR2 as SNEGSKA (reference sequence). V was pared by 0 bases and J by 5 bases, with 17 bases between. The CDR3 spells CSARDPKRTNHNEQFF. The DNA of the CDR3 is TGCAGTGCTAGAGACCCGAAGAGGACTAACCACAATGAGCAGTTCTTC.

This clonotype was seen at least ten times. V usage is TRBV5-1 and J usage is TRBJ2-3, with D tentatively TRBD2 (6 bases). The V end lost 4 bases, the J end lost 4 bases, and 10 bases lay between the germline ends. CDR3 length: 13 residues. Germline lookup yields CDR1 SGHRS and CDR2 YFSETQ. CDR3 DNA: TGCGCCAGCAGCCTAGCGCAGCCAGATACGCAGTATTTT. It codes for CASSLAQPDTQYF.

This clonotype was found many times. The chain couples TRBV3-1 to TRBJ2-7; 9 bases agree with TRBD1. The germline V gene has CDR1 LGHDT and CDR2 YNNKEL (reference sequence). The CDR3 covers 15 residues. The trim removed 4 bases at V and 3 bases at J, leaving 7 bases unmatched. The CDR3: CASSLTPDRGYEQYF. In DNA form, the CDR3 reads TGTGCCAGCAGCCTCACCCCGGACAGGGGCTACGAGCAGTACTTC.

This clonotype appeared many times. CDR3 sequence: CATSAQGHDQPQHF. The CDR3 nucleotides are TGTGCCACTTCTGCACAGGGTCACGATCAGCCCCAGCATTTT. This chain connects TRBV24-1 to TRBJ1-5; perhaps TRBD1 as D (6 bases). V lost 10 bases to trimming and J lost 5 bases, with 17 bases between them. The CDR3 loop spans 14 amino acids. Germline V gene lookup returns CDR1 KGHDR and CDR2 SFDVKD.

This chain joins TRBV6-6 and TRBJ1-5, with unresolved D. The V gene lost 6 bases and the J gene lost 6 bases, with 12 bases spanning the gap. Germline V CDR1 and CDR2: MNHNY, SVGAGI (reference sequence). The CDR3 is 13 residues long. The CDR3 region is CASRAIVGQPQHF. The CDR3 DNA is TGTGCCAGCAGGGCTATCGTCGGTCAGCCCCAGCATTTT.

The chain carries TRBV5-1 and TRBJ2-1, with D possibly being TRBD1 or TRBD2 (5 bases each). The germline CDR1 and CDR2 sequences are SGHRS and YFSETQ. This CDR3 spans 16 amino acids. V dropped 4 bases and J dropped 4 bases, with 18 bases sitting between them. The CDR3, as DNA: TGCGCCAGCAGCCCCACCTCGAGGGGTGGATACAATGAGCAGTTCTTC. Protein: CASSPTSRGGYNEQFF.

This chain uses TRBV7-4 with TRBJ2-5, with TRBD1 identical over 11 bases. Germline CDR1 and CDR2: SGHVT and SQSDAQ. The CDR3 runs to 19 residues. V gave up 4 bases and J gave up 1 base; unmatched junction bases: 14. CDR3 protein: CASSWSRGQGATFQETQYF. Here the CDR3 DNA reads TGTGCCAGCAGCTGGTCCCGTGGACAGGGGGCGACATTCCAAGAGACCCAGTACTTC.

The V call is TRBV12-3 or TRBV12-4, the J call TRBJ2-7, with 7 bases matching TRBD2. J gave up 2 bases and V 7 bases, and 8 bases lay outside the gene matches. There are 14 residues in the CDR3. The CDR3, as DNA: TGTGCCAGCACCCCGGCTAGCGGTCCCTACGAGCAGTACTTC. It specifies CASTPASGPYEQYF.